This T cell receptor (beta chain) came from a study of T cell responses to AZD1222 COVID-19 vaccine. The study's findings and limits: Only five to seven AZD1222 recipients were seropositive at baseline. Scientists sampled the repertoires only once the peak T cell response had passed. Reports indicate that nearly half of spike-specific TCRs are directed at unmutated variant regions.

Profiled with immunoSEQ multiplex PCR; TCRdb holds only in-frame clones, not every one. The data hold 99,000 or so clones, with 88% observed a single time. Details on this clone: No antigen is known for it.

Trimming took 3 bases from V and 3 from J; bases not matched to a gene: 1. Germline V gene sequence: CDR1 MNHNS, CDR2 SASEGT. The CDR3 spans 13 residues. The sequenced sample was peripheral blood, obtained on day 0 of AZD1222 vaccination. The chain links TRBV6-1 to TRBJ1-2, with 7 bases fitting TRBD1. The receptor's source is an adult in good health. The CDR3 loop reads CASSETGYYGYTF. The CDR3 region has the DNA TGTGCCAGCAGTGAGACAGGGTACTATGGCTACACCTTC.